In this sample, the clone carrying this T cell receptor (beta chain) turned up a few times. Its antigen is still unknown. 60 Vbeta and 13 Jbeta primers were used in PCR. Sequencing used immunoSEQ multiplex PCR; TCRdb keeps in-frame clones, though not all of them. Among around 150,000 clones listed, approximately 70% were seen once. This entry belongs to a study of cytomegalovirus exposure and HLA in healthy donors. The study, taken as a whole, reports: Donors were assumed by presence/absence analyses to have roughly uniform sequencing depth. Both high specificity and high sensitivity reportedly marked the classifier's diagnosis of cytomegalovirus status. The study flagged some 170 TCR beta chains as cytomegalovirus-associated.

V was cut by 3 bases and J by 4 bases, with 7 bases left in between. CDR1 and CDR2 (germline): SQVTM, ANQGSEA. The CDR3 consists of 13 residues. The sequence came from a human donor in good health. The rearrangement joins TRBV29-1 to TRBJ2-6, with D possibly being TRBD2 (5 bases). What was sequenced was PBMCs. This CDR3 reads CSVDSGGANVLTF. The CDR3 bases are TGCAGCGTTGATTCGGGAGGGGCCAACGTCCTGACTTTC.